This TCR beta chain emerged from a study of blood T cells in healthy people across ages. A second PCR, run for about 7 to 11 cycles, used a sample-barcoded 5' primer plus a J-beta primer mix. One entry per CDR3 protein, called by TCRdb with MiXCR from the 5' RACE reads. The sample has around 1,500,000 distinct CDR3 sequences, 28% seen once. This CDR3 is 13 amino acids long. The V gene lost 0 bases and the J gene lost 9 bases, with 8 bases spanning the gap. The germline V gene has CDR1 MNHEY and CDR2 SVGEGT. The genes are TRBV6-2 or TRBV6-3 and TRBJ2-2; D is unresolved. The sample taken for sequencing was blood. The clonotype comes from a woman in her thirties in good health. The CDR3 DNA is TGTGCCAGCAGTTACTCAGGGTTCCGGGAGCTGTTTTTT. Translating gives CASSYSGFRELFF.